This is a list of T cell receptor beta chains from one sample in a study of cytomegalovirus exposure and HLA in healthy donors. Some clones are missing from TCRdb's copy, which holds only in-frame ones; the method was immunoSEQ multiplex PCR. The sample includes roughly 140,000 clones, 70% to 80% of them seen just once. Sequenced material: PBMCs. The origin of the receptors is a male donor in good health and CMV-seronegative. Both conserved end residues are part of each CDR3. A D gene is named only where the DNA matches it firmly. Clone size is not always given. Where it is, it says once, few, many or a class for expanded clones.

v_gene	j_gene	len	d_gene	abundance	CDR3aa	CDR3nt
TRBV27	TRBJ2-7	16	TRBD1	NA	CASSLFSGQGAYEQYF	TGTGCCAGCAGTTTATTCTCGGGACAGGGGGCCTACGAGCAGTACTTC
TRBV6-5	TRBJ1-5	14	TRBD1	once	CASSYRGWAQPQHF	TGTGCCAGCAGCTACAGGGGGTGGGCTCAGCCCCAGCATTTT
TRBV5-1	TRBJ2-3	14	NA	few	CASSYQVSTDTQYF	TGCGCCAGCAGCTATCAGGTTAGCACAGATACGCAGTATTTT
TRBV19	TRBJ1-2	15	NA	NA	CASSQAGNRLYGYTF	TGTGCCAGTAGCCAGGCGGGAAATCGACTCTATGGCTACACCTTC
TRBV4-2	TRBJ1-2	14	NA	once	CASSARPEPYGYTF	TGTGCCAGCAGCGCCCGCCCGGAGCCCTATGGCTACACCTTC
TRBV10-3	TRBJ1-1	15	TRBD1	NA	CAISEVTGGYGKAFF	TGTGCCATCAGTGAGGTGACAGGGGGTTACGGAAAAGCTTTCTTT
TRBV7-6	TRBJ2-1	15	NA	NA	CASSPGGGAANEQFF	TGCGCCAGCAGCCCTGGAGGGGGGGCCGCCAATGAGCAGTTCTTC
TRBV6-6	TRBJ2-1	15	TRBD2	few	CASSAGGGSYNEQFF	TGTGCCAGCAGTGCCGGGGGGGGCTCCTACAATGAGCAGTTCTTC
TRBV9	TRBJ2-5	15	TRBD2	NA	CASSVGASGGETQYF	TGTGCCAGCAGCGTAGGGGCTAGCGGGGGGGAGACCCAGTACTTC
TRBV28	TRBJ1-1	15	TRBD1	NA	CASSLTGTGGPEAFF	TGTGCCAGCAGTCTTACCGGGACAGGGGGGCCTGAAGCTTTCTTT
TRBV30	TRBJ2-5	13	NA	once	CAWSGVAQETQYF	TGTGCCTGGAGCGGGGTAGCCCAAGAGACCCAGTACTTC
TRBV11-2	TRBJ2-5	15	TRBD1	few	CASTPIETGKETQYF	TGTGCCAGCACCCCGATTGAGACAGGGAAAGAGACCCAGTACTTC
TRBV9	TRBJ2-3	13	TRBD1	few	CASSNGQGDTQYF	TGTGCCAGCAGCAACGGACAGGGGGATACGCAGTATTTT
TRBV29-1	TRBJ1-2	12	NA	NA	CSVRGGVYGYTF	TGCAGCGTCCGCGGAGGAGTCTATGGCTACACCTTC
TRBV19	TRBJ2-3	12	NA	once	CASSDIGDTQYF	TGTGCCAGTAGCGATATCGGAGATACGCAGTATTTT
TRBV19	TRBJ1-6	14	NA	NA	CASSREKEYSPLHF	TGTGCCAGTAGTCGGGAAAAAGAGTATTCACCCCTCCACTTT
TRBV5-4	TRBJ2-7	14	NA	NA	CASSLERGSYEQCF	TGTGCCAGCAGCTTGGAAAGGGGAAGCTACGAGCAGTGCTTC
TRBV7-2	TRBJ2-5	13	NA	NA	CASSRDIQETQYF	TGTGCCAGCAGCCGGGACATTCAAGAGACCCAGTACTTC
TRBV6-5	TRBJ1-6	15	TRBD1	once	CASSYRDRGNSPLHF	TGTGCCAGCAGTTACCGGGACAGGGGGAATTCACCCCTCCACTTT
TRBV2	TRBJ1-1	13	TRBD1	NA	CASQTEGATEAFF	TGTGCCTCACAGACAGAGGGGGCCACTGAAGCTTTCTTT
TRBV6-5	TRBJ2-7	13	NA	once	CASRDNTRIEPYF	TGTGCCAGCCGGGACAACACACGGATCGAGCCGTACTTC
TRBV6-5	TRBJ1-2	13	NA	NA	CASSYGLNYGYTF	TGTGCCAGCAGTTACGGCCTTAACTATGGCTACACCTTC
TRBV2	TRBJ1-1	13	NA	NA	CASSVGVWTEAFF	TGTGCCAGCAGTGTTGGGGTGTGGACAGAAGCTTTCTTT
TRBV6-5	TRBJ1-2	13	NA	NA	CASSFGSPYGYTF	TGTGCCAGCAGTTTTGGGAGCCCCTATGGCTACACCTTC
TRBV25-1	TRBJ2-5	12	NA	NA	CASSEAQETQYF	TGTGCCAGCAGTGAGGCCCAAGAGACCCAGTACTTC
TRBV29-1	TRBJ2-5	16	NA	NA	CSARPYRDTMQETQYF	TGCAGCGCCCGCCCATACCGGGACACCATGCAAGAGACCCAGTACTTC
TRBV5-1	TRBJ2-7	17	TRBD2	NA	CASSPGLAGADSYEQYF	TGCGCCAGCAGCCCCGGACTAGCGGGGGCGGATTCCTACGAGCAGTACTTC
TRBV5-8	TRBJ2-3	14	NA	NA	CASSLAVLRGTQYF	TGTGCCAGCAGCTTGGCCGTATTGCGGGGTACGCAGTATTTT
TRBV7-3	TRBJ2-2	17	TRBD2	NA	CASSLSPSGGRGGELFF	TGTGCCAGCAGCTTATCGCCTAGCGGGGGGCGCGGCGGGGAGCTGTTTTTT
TRBV5-1	TRBJ2-5	15	NA	NA	CASSLVAGGQETQYF	TGCGCCAGCAGCTTGGTGGCAGGTGGGCAAGAGACCCAGTACTTC